This T cell receptor beta chain is from a study of cytomegalovirus exposure and HLA in healthy donors. PCR amplification relied on 60 Vbeta primers (plus 13 Jbeta primers). Data came from immunoSEQ multiplex PCR; TCRdb stores just in-frame clones and leaves some out. The sample has more than 90,000 clones, approximately 80% seen once; the top ten hold 4.1%. CDR1 and CDR2 (germline): MNHEY, SVGAGI. The length of the CDR3 is 14 residues. Trimming took 5 bases from V and 6 from J, leaving 11 bases between them. The clonotype originates from a woman in her thirties or forties in good health and CMV-seropositive. The sequenced sample was PBMCs. The rearrangement uses TRBV6-5 and TRBJ1-6; D ambiguous. This CDR3 reads CASSLQESNSPLHF. The CDR3 DNA follows: TGTGCCAGCAGTCTTCAGGAATCTAATTCACCCCTCCACTTT.